This T cell receptor (beta chain) derives from a study of T-cell memory formation after mild COVID-19. About the research overall: Clusters were largely donor specific.

Findings and limits, study-wide: While clones contracting from day 15 to 85 were balanced between CD4 and CD8, later expanders leaned CD4+.

5'RACE with constant-segment primers yielded barcoded, UMI-tagged TCR alpha and TCR beta cDNA libraries. Using its own MiXCR run on the 5' RACE reads, TCRdb lists one record per CDR3 protein. The sample has roughly 560,000 distinct CDR3 sequences; about a fifth are singletons. For this clonotype: Its antigen is unidentified.

The CDR3 is 15 residues long. The trim removed 3 bases at V and 2 bases at J, leaving 8 bases unmatched. CDR1 is DFQATT and CDR2 is SNEGSKA in the germline V gene (reference sequence). V and J are TRBV20-1 and TRBJ2-5, with TRBD1 matching 8 bases. Source material: PBMCs or a T cell subset sorted from them (not recorded which). The TCR sequence derives from an adult woman who had mild COVID-19 (a few samples of this study predate the infection). Cell type and time point are not known. DNA of the CDR3: TGCAGTGCTAGTCCCAGGGGGCCCGCACAAGAGACCCAGTACTTC. The encoded protein is CSASPRGPAQETQYF.